These T cell receptor beta chains were read from a single sample in a study of PD-L1 blockade in urothelial cancer. Sequencing used immunoSEQ multiplex PCR; TCRdb keeps in-frame clones, though not all of them. Of around 100,000 clones in the sample, 90% to 95% were seen once. Material: PBMCs, obtained around atezolizumab (anti-PD-L1) treatment. Receptors originate from a woman of 80 years or more with urothelial cancer. Each CDR3 is given with its conserved first and last residue. A D gene is named only where the DNA matches it firmly.

cdr3_length j_call v_call d_call cdr3_aa cdr3_nt
17 TRBJ2-2 TRBV11-3 TRBD1 CASSFSSGTGYTGELFF TGTGCCAGCAGCTTCAGTTCCGGGACAGGGTACACCGGGGAGCTGTTTTTT
14 TRBJ2-3 TRBV19 - CASSMGAQTDTQYF TGTGCCAGTAGTATGGGGGCGCAGACAGATACGCAGTATTTT
14 TRBJ2-3 TRBV7-3 TRBD2 CASSLGTSSDTQYF TGTGCCAGCAGCTTGGGGACTAGCTCAGATACGCAGTATTTT
18 TRBJ2-5 TRBV5-4 TRBD2 CASSLGSGQRERQETQYF TGTGCCAGCAGCTTGGGATCGGGCCAGCGGGAGAGACAAGAGACCCAGTACTTC
13 TRBJ1-5 TRBV5-6 - CASSPGVGGPQHF TGTGCCAGCAGCCCAGGGGTTGGGGGCCCCCAGCATTTT
15 TRBJ1-2 TRBV11-2 - CASSLGGARGDGYTF TGTGCCAGCAGCTTAGGCGGGGCTCGGGGGGATGGCTACACCTTC
16 TRBJ2-1 TRBV30 TRBD2 CAWSVRRLAGSNEQFF TGTGCCTGGAGTGTACGAAGGCTAGCGGGCAGCAATGAGCAGTTCTTC
13 TRBJ1-1 TRBV28 - CASSPPENTEAFF TGTGCCAGCAGTCCCCCAGAGAACACTGAAGCTTTCTTT
16 TRBJ2-6 TRBV5-4 - CASSFHSGSGANVLTF TGTGCCAGCAGCTTCCATTCGGGTTCCGGGGCCAACGTCCTGACTTTC
16 TRBJ1-1 TRBV28 TRBD1 CASSQIQGAVNTEAFF TGTGCCAGCAGTCAGATACAGGGGGCAGTGAACACTGAAGCTTTCTTT
14 TRBJ1-2 TRBV28 - CASSLLSGLYGYTF TGTGCCAGCAGTTTGCTCTCAGGGTTATATGGCTACACCTTC
11 TRBJ2-3 TRBV19 - CATGLTDTQYF TGTGCCACGGGACTGACAGATACGCAGTATTTT
15 TRBJ2-1 TRBV6-5 - CASSRDIPVDNEQFF TGTGCCAGCAGTCGCGACATTCCAGTGGACAATGAGCAGTTCTTC
15 TRBJ2-7 TRBV14 TRBD2 CASSPLAGGAYEQYF TGTGCCAGCAGCCCCCTAGCGGGAGGGGCGTACGAGCAGTACTTC
10 TRBJ2-3 TRBV29-1 TRBD1 CSVERGPQYF TGCAGCGTCGAAAGGGGGCCGCAGTATTTT